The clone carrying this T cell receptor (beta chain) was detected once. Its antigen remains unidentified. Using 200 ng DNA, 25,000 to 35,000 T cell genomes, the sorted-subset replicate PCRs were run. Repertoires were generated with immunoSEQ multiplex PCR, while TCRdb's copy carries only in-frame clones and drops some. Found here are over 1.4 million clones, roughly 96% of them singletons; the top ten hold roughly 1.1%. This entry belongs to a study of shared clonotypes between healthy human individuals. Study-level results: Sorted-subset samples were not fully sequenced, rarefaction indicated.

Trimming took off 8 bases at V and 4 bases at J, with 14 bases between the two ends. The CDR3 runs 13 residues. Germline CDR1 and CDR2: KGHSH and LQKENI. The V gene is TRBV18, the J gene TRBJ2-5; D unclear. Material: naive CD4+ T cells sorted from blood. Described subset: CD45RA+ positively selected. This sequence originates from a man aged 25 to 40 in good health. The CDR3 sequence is CASELRLGETQYF. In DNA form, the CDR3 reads TGTGCCAGCGAACTGAGACTGGGAGAGACCCAGTACTTC.